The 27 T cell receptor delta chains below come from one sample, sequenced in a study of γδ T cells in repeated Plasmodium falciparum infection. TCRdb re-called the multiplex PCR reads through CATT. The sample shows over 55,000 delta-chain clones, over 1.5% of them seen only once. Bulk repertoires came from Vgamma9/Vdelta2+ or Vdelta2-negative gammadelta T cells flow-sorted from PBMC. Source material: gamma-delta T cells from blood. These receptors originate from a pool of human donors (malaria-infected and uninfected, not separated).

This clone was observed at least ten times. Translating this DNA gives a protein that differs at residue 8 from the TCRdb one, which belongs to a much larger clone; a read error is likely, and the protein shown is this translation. CDR3 in amino acids: CACDFPSPPDKLIF. The CDR3 DNA is TGTGCCTGTGACTTCCCCTCTCCGCCCGATAAACTCATCTTT. The rearrangement links TRDV2 to TRDJ1; D is undetermined. Germline V lookup: CDR1 GEAIGNYY, CDR2 EKD. The CDR3 is made up of 14 amino acids. Between the trimmed V and J ends, which lost 3 bases and 3 bases, there was a span of 13 bases.

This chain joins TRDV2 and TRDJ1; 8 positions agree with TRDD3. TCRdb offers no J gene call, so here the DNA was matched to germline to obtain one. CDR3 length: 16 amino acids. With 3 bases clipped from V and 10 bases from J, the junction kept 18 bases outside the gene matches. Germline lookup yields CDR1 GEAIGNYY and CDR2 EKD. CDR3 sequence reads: CACDPAGIQGNSVLIF. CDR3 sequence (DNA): TGTGCCTGTGACCCCGCGGGGATACAGGGGAACTCGGTACTCATCTTT.

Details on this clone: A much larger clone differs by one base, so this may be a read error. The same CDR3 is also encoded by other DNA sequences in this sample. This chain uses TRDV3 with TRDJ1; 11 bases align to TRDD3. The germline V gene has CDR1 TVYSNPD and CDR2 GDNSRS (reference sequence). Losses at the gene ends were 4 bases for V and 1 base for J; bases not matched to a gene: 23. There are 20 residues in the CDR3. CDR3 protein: CAYLSSWGRYWGIGTDKLIF. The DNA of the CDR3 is TGTGCCTATTTATCCTCGTGGGGTCGATACTGGGGGATAGGCACCGATAAACTCATCTTT.

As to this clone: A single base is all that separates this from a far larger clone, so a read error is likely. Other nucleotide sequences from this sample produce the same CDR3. CDR3 sequence (DNA): TGTGCTCTCGGGGACGGCTCCTGGGGGATACGAGACACCGATAAACTCATCTTT. Translated: CALGDGSWGIRDTDKLIF. The chain links TRDV1 to TRDJ1; the match to TRDD3 covers 12 bases. This CDR3 has 18 residues. Germline V gives CDR1 TSWWSYY, CDR2 QGS.

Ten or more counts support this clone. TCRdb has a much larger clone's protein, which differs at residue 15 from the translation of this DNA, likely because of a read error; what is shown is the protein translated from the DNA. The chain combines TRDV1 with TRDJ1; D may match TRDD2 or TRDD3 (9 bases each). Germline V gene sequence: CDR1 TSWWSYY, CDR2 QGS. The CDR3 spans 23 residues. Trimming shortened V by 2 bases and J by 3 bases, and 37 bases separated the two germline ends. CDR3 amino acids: CALGEWAFLHIWGMPANPDKLIF. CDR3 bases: TGTGCTCTTGGGGAATGGGCCTTCCTACATATCTGGGGGATGCCAGCTAATCCCGATAAACTCATCTTT.

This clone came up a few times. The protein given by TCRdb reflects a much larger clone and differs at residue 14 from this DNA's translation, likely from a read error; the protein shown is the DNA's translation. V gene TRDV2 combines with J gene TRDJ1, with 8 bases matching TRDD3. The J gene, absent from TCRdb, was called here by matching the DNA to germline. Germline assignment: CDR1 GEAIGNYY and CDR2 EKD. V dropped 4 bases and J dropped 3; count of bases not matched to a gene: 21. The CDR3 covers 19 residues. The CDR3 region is CACDGVVGYELGLADKLIF. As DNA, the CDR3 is TGTGCCTGTGATGGTGTGGTGGGATACGAACTGGGTCTCGCCGATAAACTCATCTTT.

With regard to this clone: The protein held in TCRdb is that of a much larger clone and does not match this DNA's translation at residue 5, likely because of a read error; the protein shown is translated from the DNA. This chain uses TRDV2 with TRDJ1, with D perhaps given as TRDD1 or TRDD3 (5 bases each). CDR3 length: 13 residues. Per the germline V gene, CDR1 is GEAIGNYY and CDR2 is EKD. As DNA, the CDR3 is TGTGCAGCCGGGGAAATTGGGACCGATAAACTCATCTTT. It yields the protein CAAGEIGTDKLIF.

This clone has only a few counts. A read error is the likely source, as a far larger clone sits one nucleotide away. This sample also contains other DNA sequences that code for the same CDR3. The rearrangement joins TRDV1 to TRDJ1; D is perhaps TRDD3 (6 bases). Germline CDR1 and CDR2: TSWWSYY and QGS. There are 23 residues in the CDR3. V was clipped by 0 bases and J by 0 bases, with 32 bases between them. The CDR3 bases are TGTGCTCTTGGGGAACTGGGACTACGCCCTAACGTACTGGGAGCTATGTACACCGATAAACTCATCTTT. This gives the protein CALGELGLRPNVLGAMYTDKLIF.

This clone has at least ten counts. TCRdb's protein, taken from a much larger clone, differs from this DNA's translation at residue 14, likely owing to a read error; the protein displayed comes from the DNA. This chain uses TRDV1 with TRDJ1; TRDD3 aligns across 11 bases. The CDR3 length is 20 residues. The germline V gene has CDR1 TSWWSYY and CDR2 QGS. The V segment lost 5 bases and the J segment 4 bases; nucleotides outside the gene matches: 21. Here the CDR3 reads CALGSPTFDLLGDTLDKLIF. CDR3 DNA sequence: TGTGCTCTTGGGTCCCCAACCTTCGACCTTCTGGGGGATACCCTCGATAAACTCATCTTT.

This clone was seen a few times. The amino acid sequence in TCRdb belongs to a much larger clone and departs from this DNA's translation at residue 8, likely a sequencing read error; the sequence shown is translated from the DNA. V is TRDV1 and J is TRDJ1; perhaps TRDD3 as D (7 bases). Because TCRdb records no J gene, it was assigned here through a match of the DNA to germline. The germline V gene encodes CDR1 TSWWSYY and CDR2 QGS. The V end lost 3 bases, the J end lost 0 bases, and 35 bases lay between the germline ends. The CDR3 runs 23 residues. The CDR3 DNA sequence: TGTGCTCTTGGGGATCCTTCCCTCGTACCCTGGGGGGATCCGGTACAGTACACCGATAAACTCATCTTT. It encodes CALGDPSLVPWGDPVQYTDKLIF.

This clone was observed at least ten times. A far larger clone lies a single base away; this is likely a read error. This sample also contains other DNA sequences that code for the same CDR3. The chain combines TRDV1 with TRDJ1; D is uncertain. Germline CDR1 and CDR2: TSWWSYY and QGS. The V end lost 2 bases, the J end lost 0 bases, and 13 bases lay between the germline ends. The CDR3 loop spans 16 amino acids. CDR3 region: CALGETRAAYTDKLIF. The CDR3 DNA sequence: TGTGCTCTTGGGGAAACAAGAGCCGCGTACACCGATAAACTCATCTTT.

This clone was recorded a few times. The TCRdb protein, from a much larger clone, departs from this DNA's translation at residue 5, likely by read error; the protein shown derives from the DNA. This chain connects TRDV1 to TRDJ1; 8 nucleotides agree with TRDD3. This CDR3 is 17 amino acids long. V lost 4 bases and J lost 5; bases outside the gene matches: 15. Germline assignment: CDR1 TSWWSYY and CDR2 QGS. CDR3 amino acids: CALGGLSGGHNGDKLIF. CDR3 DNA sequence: TGTGCTCTTGGGGGACTTTCTGGGGGACATAACGGGGATAAACTCATCTTT.

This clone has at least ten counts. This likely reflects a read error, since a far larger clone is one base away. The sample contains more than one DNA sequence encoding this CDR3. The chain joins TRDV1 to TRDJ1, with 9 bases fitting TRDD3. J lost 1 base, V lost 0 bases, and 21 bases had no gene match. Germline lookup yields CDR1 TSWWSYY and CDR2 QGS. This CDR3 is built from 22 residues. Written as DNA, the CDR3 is TGTGCTCTTGGGGAACTGAAGGCCTCCTTGGCTGGGGGATTCACCTGCACCGATAAACTCATCTTT. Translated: CALGELKASLAGGFTCTDKLIF.

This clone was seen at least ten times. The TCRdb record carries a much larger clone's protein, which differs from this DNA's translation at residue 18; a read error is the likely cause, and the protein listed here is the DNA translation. CDR3: CALGEIRPFWGPLYTDKPIF. The CDR3 DNA follows: TGTGCTCTTGGGGAAATCCGGCCTTTCTGGGGGCCCCTGTACACCGATAAACCCATCTTT. The V call is TRDV1, the J call TRDJ1, with TRDD3 matching 7 bases. The CDR3 extends over 20 amino acids. Germline loops: CDR1 TSWWSYY, CDR2 QGS.

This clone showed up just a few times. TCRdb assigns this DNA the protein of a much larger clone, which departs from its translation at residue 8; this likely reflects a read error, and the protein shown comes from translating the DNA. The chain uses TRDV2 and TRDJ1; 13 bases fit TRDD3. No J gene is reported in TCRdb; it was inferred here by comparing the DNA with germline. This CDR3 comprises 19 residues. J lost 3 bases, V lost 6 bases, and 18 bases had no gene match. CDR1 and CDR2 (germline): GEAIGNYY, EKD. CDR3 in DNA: TGTGCCTGTTCTACTTCACCCAGAACTGGGGGATACGCTTCCGATAAACTCATCTTT. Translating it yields CACSTSPRTGGYASDKLIF.

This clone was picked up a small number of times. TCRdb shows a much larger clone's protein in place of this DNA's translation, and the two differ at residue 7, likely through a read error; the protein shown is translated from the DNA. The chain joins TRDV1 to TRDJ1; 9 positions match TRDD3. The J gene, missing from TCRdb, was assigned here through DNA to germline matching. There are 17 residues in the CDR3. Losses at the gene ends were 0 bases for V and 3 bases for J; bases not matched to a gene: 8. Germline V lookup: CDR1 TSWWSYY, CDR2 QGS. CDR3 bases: TGTGCTCTTGGGGAACTCCCCGGTACTGGGGGACCCGATAAACTCATCTTT. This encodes CALGELPGTGGPDKLIF.

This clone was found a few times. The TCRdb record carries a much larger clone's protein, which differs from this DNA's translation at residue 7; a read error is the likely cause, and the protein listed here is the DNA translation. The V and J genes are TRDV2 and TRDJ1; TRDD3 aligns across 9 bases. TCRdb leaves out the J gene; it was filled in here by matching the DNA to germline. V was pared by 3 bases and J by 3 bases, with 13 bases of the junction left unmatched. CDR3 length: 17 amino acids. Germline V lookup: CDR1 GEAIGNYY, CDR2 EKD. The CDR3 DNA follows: TGTGCCTGTGACCCATCATGCACGGGGGGATACCCCGATAAACTCATCTTT. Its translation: CACDPSCTGGYPDKLIF.

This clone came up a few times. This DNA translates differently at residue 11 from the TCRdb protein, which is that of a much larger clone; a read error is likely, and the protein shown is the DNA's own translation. The CDR3 sequence is CACDTGTVAYCGGPLTAQLFF. Here the CDR3 DNA reads TGTGCCTGTGACACCGGTACGGTAGCGTACTGTGGGGGCCCTTTGACAGCACAACTCTTCTTT. The chain is built from TRDV2 and TRDJ2; D might be TRDD3 (6 bases). With 0 bases removed from V and 0 bases from J, the gap between germline ends came to 25 bases. Germline CDR1 is GEAIGNYY and CDR2 is EKD. This CDR3 spans 21 amino acids.

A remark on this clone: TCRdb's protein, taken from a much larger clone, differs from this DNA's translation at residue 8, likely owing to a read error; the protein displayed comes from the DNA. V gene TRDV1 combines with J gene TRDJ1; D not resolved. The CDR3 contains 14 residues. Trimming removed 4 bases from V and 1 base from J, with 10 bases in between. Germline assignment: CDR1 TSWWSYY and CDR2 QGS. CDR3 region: CALGARRCTDKLIF. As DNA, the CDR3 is TGTGCTCTTGGGGCGCGAAGGTGCACCGATAAACTCATCTTT.

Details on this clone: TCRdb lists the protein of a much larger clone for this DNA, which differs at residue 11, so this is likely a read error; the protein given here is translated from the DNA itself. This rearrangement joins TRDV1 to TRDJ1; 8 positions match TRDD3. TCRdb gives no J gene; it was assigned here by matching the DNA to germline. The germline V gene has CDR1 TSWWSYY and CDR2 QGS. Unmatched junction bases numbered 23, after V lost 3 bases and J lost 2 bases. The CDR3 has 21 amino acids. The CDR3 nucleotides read TGTGCTCTTGGGGAGGTTAGGGGTAAACTGAGGGATACGCCGGGGACCGATAAACTCATCTTT. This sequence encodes CALGEVRGKLRDTPGTDKLIF.

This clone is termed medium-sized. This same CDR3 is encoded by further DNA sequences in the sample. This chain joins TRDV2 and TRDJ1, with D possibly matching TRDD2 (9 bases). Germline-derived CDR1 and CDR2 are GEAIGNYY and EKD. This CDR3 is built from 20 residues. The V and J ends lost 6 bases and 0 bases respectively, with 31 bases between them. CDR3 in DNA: TGTGCCTGTTCGCCAAACCTTCCTACAAGGATTGGGGGATACACCGATAAACTCATCTTT. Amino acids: CACSPNLPTRIGGYTDKLIF.

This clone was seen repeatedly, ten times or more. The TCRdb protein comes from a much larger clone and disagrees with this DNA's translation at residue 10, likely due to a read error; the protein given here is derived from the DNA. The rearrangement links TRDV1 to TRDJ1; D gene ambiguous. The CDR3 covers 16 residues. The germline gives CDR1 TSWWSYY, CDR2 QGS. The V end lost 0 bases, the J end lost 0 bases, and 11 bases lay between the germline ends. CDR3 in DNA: TGTGCTCTTGGGGAACTGCCCCCACCGCACACCGATAAACTCATCTTT. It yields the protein CALGELPPPHTDKLIF.

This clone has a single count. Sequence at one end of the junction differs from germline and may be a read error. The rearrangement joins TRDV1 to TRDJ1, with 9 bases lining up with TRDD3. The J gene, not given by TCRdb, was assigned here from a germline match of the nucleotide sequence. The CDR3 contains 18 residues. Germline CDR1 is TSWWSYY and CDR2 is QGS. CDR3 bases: TGCTCTGGGGGAACTATCTGGGGATACGCGACTGACACCGATAAACTCATCTTT. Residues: CSGGTIWGYATDTDKLIF.

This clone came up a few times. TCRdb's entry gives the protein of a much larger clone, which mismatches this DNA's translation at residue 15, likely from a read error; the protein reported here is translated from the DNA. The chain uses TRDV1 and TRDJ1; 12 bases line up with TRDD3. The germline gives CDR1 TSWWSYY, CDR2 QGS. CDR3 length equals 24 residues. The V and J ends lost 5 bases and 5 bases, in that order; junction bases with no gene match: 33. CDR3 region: CALGPTTFGRTGGYTSLGGDKLIF. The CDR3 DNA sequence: TGTGCTCTTGGGCCTACGACCTTCGGTCGTACTGGGGGATACACGTCTTTGGGTGGGGATAAACTCATCTTT.

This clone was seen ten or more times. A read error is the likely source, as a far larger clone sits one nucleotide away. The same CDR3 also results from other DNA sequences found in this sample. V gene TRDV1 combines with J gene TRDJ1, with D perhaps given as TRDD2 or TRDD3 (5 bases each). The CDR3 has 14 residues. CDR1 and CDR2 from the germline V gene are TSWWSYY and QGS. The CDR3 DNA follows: TGTGCCCTTGGGGTCCCTTCGTGGGTCTATAAACTCATCTTT. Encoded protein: CALGVPSWVYKLIF.

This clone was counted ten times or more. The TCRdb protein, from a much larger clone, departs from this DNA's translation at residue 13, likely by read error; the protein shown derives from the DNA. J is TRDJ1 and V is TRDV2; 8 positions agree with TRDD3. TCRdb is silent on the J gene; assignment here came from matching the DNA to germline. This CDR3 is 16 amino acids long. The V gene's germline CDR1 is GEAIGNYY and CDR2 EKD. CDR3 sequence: CACDDLGEFYTDRLIF. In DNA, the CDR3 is TGTGCCTGTGACGATCTGGGGGAGTTCTACACCGATAGACTCATCTTT.

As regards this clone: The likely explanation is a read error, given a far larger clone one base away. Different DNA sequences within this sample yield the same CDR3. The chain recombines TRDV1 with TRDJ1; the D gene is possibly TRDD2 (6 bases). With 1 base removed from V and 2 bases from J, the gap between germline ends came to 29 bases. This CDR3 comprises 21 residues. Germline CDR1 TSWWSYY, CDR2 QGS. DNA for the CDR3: TGTGCTCTTGGGGAACGGGTTATCCTACGCCCCTCAGGGTTTTATACCGATAAACTCATCTTT. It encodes CALGERVILRPSGFYTDKLIF.